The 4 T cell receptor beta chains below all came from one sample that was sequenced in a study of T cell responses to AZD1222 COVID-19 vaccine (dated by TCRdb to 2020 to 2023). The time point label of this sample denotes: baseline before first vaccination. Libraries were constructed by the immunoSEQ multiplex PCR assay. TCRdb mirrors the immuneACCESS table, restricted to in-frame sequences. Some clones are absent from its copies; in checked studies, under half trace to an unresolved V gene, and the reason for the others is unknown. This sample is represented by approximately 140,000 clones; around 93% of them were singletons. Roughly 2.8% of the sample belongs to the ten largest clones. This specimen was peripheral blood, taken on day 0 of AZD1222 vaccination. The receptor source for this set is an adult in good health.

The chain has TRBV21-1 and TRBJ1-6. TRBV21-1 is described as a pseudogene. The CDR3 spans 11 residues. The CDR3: CASSHNSPLHF. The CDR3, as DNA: TGTGCCAGCAGCCATAATTCACCCCTCCACTTT.

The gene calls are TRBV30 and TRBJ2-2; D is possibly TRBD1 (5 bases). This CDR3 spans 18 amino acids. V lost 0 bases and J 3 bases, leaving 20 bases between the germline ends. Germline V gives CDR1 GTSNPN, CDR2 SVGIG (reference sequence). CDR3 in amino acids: CAWSVRVVRWSHTGELFF. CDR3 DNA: TGTGCCTGGAGTGTCAGGGTGGTACGTTGGTCTCACACCGGGGAGCTGTTTTTT.

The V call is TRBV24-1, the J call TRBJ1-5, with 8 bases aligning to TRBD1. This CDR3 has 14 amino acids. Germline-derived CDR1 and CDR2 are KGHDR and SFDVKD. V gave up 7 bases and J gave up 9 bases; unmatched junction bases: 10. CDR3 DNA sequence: TGTGCCACCAGGAGTTCAGGGGGCGCGGGGCCCCAGCATTTT. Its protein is CATRSSGGAGPQHF.

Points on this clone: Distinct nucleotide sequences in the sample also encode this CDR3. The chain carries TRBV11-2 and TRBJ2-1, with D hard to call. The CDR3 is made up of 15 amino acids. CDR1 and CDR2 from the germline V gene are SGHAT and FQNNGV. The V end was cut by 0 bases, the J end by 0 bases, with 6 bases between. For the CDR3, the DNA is TGTGCCAGCAGCTTAGACCTCTCCTCCTACAATGAGCAGTTCTTC. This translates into CASSLDLSSYNEQFF.